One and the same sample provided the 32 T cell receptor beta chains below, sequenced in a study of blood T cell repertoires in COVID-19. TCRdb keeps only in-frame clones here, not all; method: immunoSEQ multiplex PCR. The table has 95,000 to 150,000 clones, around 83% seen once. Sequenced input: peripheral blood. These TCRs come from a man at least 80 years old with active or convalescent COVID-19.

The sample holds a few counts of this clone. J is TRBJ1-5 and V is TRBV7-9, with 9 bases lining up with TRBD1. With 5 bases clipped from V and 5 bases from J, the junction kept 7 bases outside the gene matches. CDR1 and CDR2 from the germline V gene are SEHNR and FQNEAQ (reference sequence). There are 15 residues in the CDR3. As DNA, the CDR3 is TGTGCCAGCAGCAAGGACAGGGGCGGGGATCAGCCCCAGCATTTT. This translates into CASSKDRGGDQPQHF.

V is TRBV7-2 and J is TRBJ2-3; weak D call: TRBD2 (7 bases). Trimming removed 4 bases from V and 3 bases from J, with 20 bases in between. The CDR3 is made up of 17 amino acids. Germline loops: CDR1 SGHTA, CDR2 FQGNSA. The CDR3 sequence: CASSSPAAGARTDTQYF. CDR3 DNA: TGTGCCAGCAGCTCCCCTGCGGCGGGGGCTCGTACAGATACGCAGTATTTT. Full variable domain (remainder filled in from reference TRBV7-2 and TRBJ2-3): GAGVSQSPSNKVTEKGKDVELRCDPISGHTALYWYRQSLGQGLEFLIYFQGNSAPDKSGLPSDRFSAERTGGSVSTLTIQRTQQEDSAVYLCASSSPAAGARTDTQYFGPGTRLTVL.

The CDR3 nucleotides are TGTGCCATCAGTGAAACAGGGGAGGATTCACCCCTCCACTTT. Translated, it gives CAISETGEDSPLHF. This chain connects TRBV10-3 to TRBJ1-6; 7 bases are a match to TRBD1. Looked up from germline, CDR1 is ENHRY and CDR2 is SYGVKD. The V and J ends lost 3 bases and 8 bases, in that order; junction bases with no gene match: 4. This CDR3 has 14 amino acids.

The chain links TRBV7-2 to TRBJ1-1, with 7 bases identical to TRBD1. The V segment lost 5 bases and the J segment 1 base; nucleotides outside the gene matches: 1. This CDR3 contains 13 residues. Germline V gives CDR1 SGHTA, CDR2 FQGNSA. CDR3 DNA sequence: TGTGCCAGCAGCCGGGACAGGAACACTGAAGCTTTCTTT. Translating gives CASSRDRNTEAFF.

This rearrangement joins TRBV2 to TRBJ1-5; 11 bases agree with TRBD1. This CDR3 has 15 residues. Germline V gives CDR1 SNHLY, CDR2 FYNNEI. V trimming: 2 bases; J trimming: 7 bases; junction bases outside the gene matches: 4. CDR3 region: CASSELGTGGQPQHF. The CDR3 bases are TGTGCCAGCAGTGAATTGGGGACAGGGGGACAGCCCCAGCATTTT. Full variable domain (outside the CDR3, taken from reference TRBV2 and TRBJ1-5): EPEVTQTPSHQVTQMGQEVILRCVPISNHLYFYWYRQILGQKVEFLVSFYNNEISEKSEIFDDQFSVERPDGSNFTLKIRSTKLEDSAMYFCASSELGTGGQPQHFGDGTRLSIL.

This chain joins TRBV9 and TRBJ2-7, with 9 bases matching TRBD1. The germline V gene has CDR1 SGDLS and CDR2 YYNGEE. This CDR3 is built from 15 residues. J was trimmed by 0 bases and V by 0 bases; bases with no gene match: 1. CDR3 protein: CASSVGQGDSYEQYF. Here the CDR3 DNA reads TGTGCCAGCAGCGTAGGACAGGGGGACTCCTACGAGCAGTACTTC.

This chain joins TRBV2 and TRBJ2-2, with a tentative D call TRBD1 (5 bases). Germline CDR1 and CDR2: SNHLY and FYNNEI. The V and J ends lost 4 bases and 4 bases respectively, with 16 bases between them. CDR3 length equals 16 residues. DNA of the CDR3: TGTGCCAGCAGTGGAAGGGGCCGGCGGTCCACCGGGGAGCTGTTTTTT. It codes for CASSGRGRRSTGELFF.

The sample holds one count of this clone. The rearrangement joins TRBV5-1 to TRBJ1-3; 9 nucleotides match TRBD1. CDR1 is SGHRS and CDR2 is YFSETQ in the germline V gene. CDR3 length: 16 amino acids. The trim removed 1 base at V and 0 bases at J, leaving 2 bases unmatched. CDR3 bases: TGCGCCAGCAGCTTGACAGGGGGCCTCTCTGGAAACACCATATATTTT. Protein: CASSLTGGLSGNTIYF.

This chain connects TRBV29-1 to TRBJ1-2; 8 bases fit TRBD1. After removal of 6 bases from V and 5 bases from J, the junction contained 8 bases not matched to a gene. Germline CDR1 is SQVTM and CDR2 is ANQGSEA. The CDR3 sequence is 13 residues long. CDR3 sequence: CSVTTGGGYGYTF. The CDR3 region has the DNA TGCAGCGTGACAACAGGGGGAGGATATGGCTACACCTTC.

CDR3 loop: CASRGGGQVNEKLFF. CDR3 DNA: TGTGCCAGCAGAGGCGGGGGACAGGTTAATGAAAAACTGTTTTTT. The genes are TRBV5-6 and TRBJ1-4; TRBD1 matches 8 bases. Per germline, CDR1 SGHDT and CDR2 YYEEEE. The CDR3 spans 15 residues. Germline trimming cut 5 bases from V and 4 bases from J; bases unmatched to any gene: 7.

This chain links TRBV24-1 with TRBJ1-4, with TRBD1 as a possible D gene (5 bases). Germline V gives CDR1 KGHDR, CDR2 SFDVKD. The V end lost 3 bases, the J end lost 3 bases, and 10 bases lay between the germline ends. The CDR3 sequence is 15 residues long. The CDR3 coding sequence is TGTGCCACCAGTGATAACACGGGGGCTAATGAAAAACTGTTTTTT. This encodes CATSDNTGANEKLFF.

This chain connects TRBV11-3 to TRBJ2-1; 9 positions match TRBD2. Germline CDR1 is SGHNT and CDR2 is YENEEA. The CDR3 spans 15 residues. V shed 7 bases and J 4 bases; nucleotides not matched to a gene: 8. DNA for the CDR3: TGTGCCAGCACCTCGAGACTAGCGGTATACAATGAGCAGTTCTTC. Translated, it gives CASTSRLAVYNEQFF.

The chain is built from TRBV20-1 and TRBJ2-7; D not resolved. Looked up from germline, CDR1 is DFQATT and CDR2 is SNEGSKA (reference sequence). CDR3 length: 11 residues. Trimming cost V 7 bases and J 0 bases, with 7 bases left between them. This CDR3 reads CSVLSSYEQYF. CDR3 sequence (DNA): TGCAGTGTCCTAAGCTCCTACGAGCAGTACTTC.

CDR3 DNA: TGTGCCAGTCCCACTGCGAGGGGACAGGGGTCCTACGAGCAGTACTTC. It codes for CASPTARGQGSYEQYF. The V gene is TRBV3-1 (or the pseudogene TRBV3-2), the J gene TRBJ2-7, with 10 bases lining up with TRBD1. Germline V gene lookup returns CDR1 LGHDT and CDR2 YNNKEL (reference sequence). V was pared by 9 bases and J by 1 base, with 12 bases of the junction left unmatched. The CDR3 is 16 residues long.

The CDR3 nucleotides are TGTGCCAGCAGTTCCCTACTGGGGGGGGGCGGCTATGGCTACACCTTC. It codes for CASSSLLGGGGYGYTF. The rearrangement links TRBV6-6 to TRBJ1-2; TRBD1 might be the D (6 bases). The germline V gene encodes CDR1 MNHNY and CDR2 SVGAGI (reference sequence). This CDR3 has 16 residues. Trimming took 4 bases from V and 4 from J, leaving 19 bases between them.

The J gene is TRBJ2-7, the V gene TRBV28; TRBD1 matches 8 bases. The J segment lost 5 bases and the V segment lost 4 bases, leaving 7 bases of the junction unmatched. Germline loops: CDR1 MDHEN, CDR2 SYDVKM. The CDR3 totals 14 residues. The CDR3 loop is CASSSRQGSNEQYF. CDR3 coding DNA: TGTGCCAGCAGTTCGAGACAGGGGAGCAACGAGCAGTACTTC.

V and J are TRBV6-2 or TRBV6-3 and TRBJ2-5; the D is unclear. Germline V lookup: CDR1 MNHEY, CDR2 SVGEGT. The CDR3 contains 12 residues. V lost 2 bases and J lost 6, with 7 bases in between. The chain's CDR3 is CASSYPVKTQYF. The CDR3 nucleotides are TGTGCCAGCAGTTACCCTGTAAAGACCCAGTACTTC.

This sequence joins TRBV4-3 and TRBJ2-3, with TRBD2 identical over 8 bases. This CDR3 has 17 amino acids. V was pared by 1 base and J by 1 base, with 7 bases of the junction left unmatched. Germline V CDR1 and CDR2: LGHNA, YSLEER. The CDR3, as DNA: TGCGCCAGCAGCCAAGCGGGAACTAGCGGTCGCACAGATACGCAGTATTTT. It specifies CASSQAGTSGRTDTQYF.

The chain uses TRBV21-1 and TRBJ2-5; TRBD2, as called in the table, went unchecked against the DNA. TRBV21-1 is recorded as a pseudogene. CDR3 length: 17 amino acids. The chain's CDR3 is CASSKGEGLAEGETQYF. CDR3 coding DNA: TGTGCCAGCAGCAAAGGGGAGGGACTAGCGGAAGGAGAGACCCAGTACTTC.

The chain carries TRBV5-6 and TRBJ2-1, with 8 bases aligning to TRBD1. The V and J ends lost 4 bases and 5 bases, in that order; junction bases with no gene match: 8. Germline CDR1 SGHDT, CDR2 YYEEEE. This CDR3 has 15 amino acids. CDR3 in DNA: TGTGCCAGCAGCCGATGGGACAGGTTCGACAATGAGCAGTTCTTC. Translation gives CASSRWDRFDNEQFF.

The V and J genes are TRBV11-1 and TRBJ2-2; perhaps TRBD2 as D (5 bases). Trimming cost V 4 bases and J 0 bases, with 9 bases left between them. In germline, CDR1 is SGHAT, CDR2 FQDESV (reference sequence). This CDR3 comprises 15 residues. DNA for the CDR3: TGTGCCAGCAGCTCCCGGACTGCGAACACCGGGGAGCTGTTTTTT. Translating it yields CASSSRTANTGELFF.

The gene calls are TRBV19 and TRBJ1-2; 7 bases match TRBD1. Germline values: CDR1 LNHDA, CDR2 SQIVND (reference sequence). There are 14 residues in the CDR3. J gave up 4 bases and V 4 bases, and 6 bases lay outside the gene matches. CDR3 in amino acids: CASSNPGQAYGYTF. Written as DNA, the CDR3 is TGTGCCAGTAGTAACCCCGGACAGGCCTATGGCTACACCTTC.

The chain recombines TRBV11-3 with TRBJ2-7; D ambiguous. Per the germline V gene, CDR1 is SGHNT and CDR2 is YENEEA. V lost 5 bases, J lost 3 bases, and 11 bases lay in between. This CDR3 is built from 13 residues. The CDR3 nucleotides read TGTGCCAGCAGCGCCACCCTAGGCTACGAGCAGTACTTC. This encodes CASSATLGYEQYF.

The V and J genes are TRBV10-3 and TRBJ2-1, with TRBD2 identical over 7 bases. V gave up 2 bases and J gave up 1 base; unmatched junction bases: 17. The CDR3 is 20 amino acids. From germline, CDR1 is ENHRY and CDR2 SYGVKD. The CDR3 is CAISEPAGLGGKRSYNEQFF. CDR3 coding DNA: TGTGCCATCAGTGAGCCTGCGGGGTTGGGGGGGAAAAGGTCCTACAATGAGCAGTTCTTC.

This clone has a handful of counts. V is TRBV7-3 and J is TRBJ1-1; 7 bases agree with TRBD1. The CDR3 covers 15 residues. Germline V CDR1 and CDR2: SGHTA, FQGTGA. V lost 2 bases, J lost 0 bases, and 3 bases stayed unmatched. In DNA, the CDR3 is TGTGCCAGCAGCTTAGGACAGGTCATGAACACTGAAGCTTTCTTT. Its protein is CASSLGQVMNTEAFF.

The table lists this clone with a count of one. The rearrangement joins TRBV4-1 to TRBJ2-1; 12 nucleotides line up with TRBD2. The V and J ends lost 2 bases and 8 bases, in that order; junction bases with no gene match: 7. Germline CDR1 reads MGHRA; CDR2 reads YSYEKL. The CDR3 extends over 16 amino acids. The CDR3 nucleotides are TGCGCCAGCAGCCAACCCGGACTAGCGGGGTTGGATGAGCAGTTCTTC. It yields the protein CASSQPGLAGLDEQFF.

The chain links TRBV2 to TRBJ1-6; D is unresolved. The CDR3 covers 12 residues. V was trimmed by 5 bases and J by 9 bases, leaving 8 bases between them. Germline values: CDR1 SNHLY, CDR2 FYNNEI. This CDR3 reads CASSYTGSPLHF. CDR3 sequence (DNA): TGTGCCAGCAGTTACACGGGTTCACCCCTCCACTTT.

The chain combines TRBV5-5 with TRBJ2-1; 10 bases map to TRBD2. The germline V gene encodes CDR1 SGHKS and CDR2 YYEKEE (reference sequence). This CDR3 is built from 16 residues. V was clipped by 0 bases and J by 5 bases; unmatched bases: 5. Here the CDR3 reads CASSLEASGGNNEQFF. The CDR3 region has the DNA TGTGCCAGCAGCTTGGAGGCTAGCGGGGGAAACAATGAGCAGTTCTTC.

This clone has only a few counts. CDR3 amino acids: CASSLDGAASYNEQFF. As DNA, the CDR3 is TGTGCCAGCAGCTTGGATGGTGCGGCCTCCTACAATGAGCAGTTCTTC. The genes are TRBV5-4 and TRBJ2-1; D is undetermined. CDR3 length: 16 residues. The germline V gene has CDR1 SGHNT and CDR2 YYREEE (reference sequence). Trimming cost V 0 bases and J 0 bases, with 10 bases left between them.

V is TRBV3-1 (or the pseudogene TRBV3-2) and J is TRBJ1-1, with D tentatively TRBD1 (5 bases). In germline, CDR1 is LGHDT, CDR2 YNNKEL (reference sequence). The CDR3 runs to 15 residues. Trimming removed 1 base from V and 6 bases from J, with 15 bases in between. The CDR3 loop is CASSQVPGAGAEAFF. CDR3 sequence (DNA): TGTGCCAGCAGCCAAGTTCCTGGCGCGGGGGCTGAAGCTTTCTTT.

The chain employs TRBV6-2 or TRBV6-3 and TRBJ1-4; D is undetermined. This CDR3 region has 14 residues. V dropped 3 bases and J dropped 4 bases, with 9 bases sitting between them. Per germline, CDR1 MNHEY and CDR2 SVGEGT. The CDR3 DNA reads TGTGCCAGCAGTTATGCCGGAGATAATGAAAAACTGTTTTTT. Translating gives CASSYAGDNEKLFF.

Here the CDR3 DNA reads TGTGCCAGCAGCCCCGGGACAGGCGCGGACTATGGCTACACCTTC. Translation: CASSPGTGADYGYTF. J is TRBJ1-2 and V is TRBV9; 8 bases agree with TRBD1. CDR1 is SGDLS, CDR2 YYNGEE, per germline. Germline trimming cut 4 bases from V and 3 bases from J; bases unmatched to any gene: 8. This CDR3 has 15 amino acids.